This entry features one T cell receptor (beta chain) sequence. The J segment lost 4 bases and the V segment lost 3 bases, leaving 6 bases of the junction unmatched. CDR1 and CDR2 from the germline V gene are KGHSH and LQKENI. This CDR3 contains 16 residues. This record comes from a study of blood T cell repertoires in COVID-19. Across the whole study: The United States, Italy and Spain provided the acute and convalescent COVID-19 samples. Sources were T cells, B-cell-depleted T cells, or PBMCs; the material itself was cDNA or gDNA.

Per the authors' pipeline: Scientists estimated how many nucleated cells there were by amplifying reference gene primers. TCRdb's table, derived via immunoSEQ multiplex PCR, lists solely in-frame clones and lacks some. Clone size and the V and J calls come from that table; the DNA yielded D and trimming. The sample contains 85,000 to 130,000 clones, roughly 82% of which appear only once. The chain carries TRBV18 and TRBJ2-5, with TRBD1 matching 12 bases. This TCR came from a man between 60 and 75 years old with acute or convalescent COVID-19. The sample consisted of peripheral blood. In nucleotides, the CDR3 is TGTGCCAGCTCACCGGGGACAGGGGGCGGCGGAGAGACCCAGTACTTC. Its translation is CASSPGTGGGGETQYF.